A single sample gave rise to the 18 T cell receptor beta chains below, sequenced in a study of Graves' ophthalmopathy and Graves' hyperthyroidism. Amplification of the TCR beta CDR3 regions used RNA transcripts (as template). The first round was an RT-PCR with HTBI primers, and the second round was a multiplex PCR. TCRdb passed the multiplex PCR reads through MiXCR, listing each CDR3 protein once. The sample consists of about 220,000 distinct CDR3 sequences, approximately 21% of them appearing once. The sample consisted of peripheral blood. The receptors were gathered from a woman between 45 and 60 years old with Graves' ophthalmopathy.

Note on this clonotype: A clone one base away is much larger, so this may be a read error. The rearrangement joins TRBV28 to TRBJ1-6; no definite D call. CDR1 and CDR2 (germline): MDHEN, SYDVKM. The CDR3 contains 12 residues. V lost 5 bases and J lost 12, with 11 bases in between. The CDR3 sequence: CASSPIEEPLHF. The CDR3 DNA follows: TGTGCCAGCAGTCCCATCGAAGAACCCCTCCACTTT.

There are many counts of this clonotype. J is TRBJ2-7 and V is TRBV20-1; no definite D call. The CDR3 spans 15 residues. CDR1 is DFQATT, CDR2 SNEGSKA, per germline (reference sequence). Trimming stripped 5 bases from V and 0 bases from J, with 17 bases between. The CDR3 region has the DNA TGCAGTGCTTCTCACCCACGTATGAGCTCCTACGAGCAGTACTTC. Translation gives CSASHPRMSSYEQYF.

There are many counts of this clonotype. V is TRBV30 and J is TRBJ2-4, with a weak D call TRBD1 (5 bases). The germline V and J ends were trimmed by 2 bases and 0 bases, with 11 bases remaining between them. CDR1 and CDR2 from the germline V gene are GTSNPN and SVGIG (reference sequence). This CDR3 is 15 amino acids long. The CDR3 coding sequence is TGTGCCTGGAGTCGACAGACGCTAGCCAAAAACATTCAGTACTTC. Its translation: CAWSRQTLAKNIQYF.

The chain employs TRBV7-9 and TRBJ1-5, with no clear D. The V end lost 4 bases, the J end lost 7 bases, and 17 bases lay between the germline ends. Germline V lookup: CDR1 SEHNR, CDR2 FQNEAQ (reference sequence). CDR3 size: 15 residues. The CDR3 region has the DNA TGTGCCAGCAGCTCCGAAAGGGAACCTTCGCAGCCCCAGCATTTT. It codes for CASSSEREPSQPQHF.

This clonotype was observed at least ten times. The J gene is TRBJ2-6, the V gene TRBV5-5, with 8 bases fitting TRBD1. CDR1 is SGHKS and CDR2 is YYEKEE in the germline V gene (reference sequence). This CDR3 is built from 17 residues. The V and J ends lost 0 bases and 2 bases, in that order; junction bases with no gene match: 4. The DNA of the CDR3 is TGTGCCAGCAGCTTGGGTCAGGGGGCGACTGGGGCCAACGTCCTGACTTTC. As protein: CASSLGQGATGANVLTF.

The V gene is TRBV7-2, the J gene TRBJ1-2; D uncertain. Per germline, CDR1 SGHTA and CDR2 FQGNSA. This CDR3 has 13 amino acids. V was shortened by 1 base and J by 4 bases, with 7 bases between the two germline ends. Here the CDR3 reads CASSLGYSYGYTF. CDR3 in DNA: TGTGCCAGCAGCTTAGGTTATTCCTATGGCTACACCTTC.

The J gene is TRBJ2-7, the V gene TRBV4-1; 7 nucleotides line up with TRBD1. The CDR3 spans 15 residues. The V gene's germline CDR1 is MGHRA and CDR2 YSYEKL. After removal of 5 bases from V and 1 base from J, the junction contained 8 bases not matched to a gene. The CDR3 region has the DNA TGCGCCAGCAGCTTCTTAAGGACAGGATCCTACGAGCAGTACTTC. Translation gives CASSFLRTGSYEQYF.

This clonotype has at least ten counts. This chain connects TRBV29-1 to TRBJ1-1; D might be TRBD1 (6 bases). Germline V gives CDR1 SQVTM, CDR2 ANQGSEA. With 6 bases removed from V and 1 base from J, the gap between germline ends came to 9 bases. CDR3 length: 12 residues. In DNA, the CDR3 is TGCAGCGTGGGGACACAGAACACTGAAGCTTTCTTT. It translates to CSVGTQNTEAFF.

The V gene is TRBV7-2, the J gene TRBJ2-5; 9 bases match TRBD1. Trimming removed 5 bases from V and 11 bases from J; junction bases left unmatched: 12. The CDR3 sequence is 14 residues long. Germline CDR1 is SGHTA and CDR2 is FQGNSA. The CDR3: CASSQSGQGIVQYF. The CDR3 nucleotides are TGTGCCAGCAGCCAATCGGGACAGGGAATCGTACAGTACTTC.

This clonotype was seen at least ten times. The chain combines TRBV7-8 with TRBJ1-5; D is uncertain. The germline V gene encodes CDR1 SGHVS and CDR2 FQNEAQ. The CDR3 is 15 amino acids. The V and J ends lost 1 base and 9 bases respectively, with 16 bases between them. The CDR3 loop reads CASSLGGQPEWPQHF. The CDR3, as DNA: TGTGCCAGCAGCTTAGGTGGTCAGCCGGAGTGGCCCCAGCATTTT.

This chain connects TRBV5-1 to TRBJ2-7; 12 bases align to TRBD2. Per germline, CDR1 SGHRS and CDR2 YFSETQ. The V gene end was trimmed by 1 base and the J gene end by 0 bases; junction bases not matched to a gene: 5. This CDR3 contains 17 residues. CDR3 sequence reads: CASSLWTSGTPSYEQYF. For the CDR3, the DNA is TGCGCCAGCAGCTTGTGGACTAGCGGGACTCCCTCCTACGAGCAGTACTTC.

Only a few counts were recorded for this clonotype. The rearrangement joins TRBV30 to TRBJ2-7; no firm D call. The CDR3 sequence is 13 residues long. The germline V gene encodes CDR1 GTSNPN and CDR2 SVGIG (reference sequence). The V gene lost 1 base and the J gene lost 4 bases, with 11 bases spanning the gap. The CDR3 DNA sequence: TGTGCCTGGAGTGCCGACCTCGGGTACGAGCAGTACTTC. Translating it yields CAWSADLGYEQYF.

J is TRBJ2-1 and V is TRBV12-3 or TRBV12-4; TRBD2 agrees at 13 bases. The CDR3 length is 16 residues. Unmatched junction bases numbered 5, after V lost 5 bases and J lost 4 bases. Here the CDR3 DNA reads TGTGCCAGCAGTCGGACTAGCGGGAGTTATTACAATGAGCAGTTCTTC. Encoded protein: CASSRTSGSYYNEQFF.

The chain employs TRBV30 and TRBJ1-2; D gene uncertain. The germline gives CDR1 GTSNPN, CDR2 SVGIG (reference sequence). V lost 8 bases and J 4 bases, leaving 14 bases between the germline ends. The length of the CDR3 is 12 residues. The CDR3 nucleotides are TGTGCCGGACGCCCGGCCGGCTATGGCTACACCTTC. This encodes CAGRPAGYGYTF.

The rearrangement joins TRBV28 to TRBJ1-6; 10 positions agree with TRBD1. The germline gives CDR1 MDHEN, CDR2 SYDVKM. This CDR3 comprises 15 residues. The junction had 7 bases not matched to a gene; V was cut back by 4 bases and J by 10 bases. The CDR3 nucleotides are TGTGCCAGCAGTTCCTCCGGGACAGGGGAGTCACCCCTCCACTTT. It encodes CASSSSGTGESPLHF.

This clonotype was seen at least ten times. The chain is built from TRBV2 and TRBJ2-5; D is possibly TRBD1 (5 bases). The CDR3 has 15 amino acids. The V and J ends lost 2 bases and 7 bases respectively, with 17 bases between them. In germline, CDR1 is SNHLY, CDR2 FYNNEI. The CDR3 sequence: CASSERGTALMTQYF. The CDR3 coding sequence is TGTGCCAGCAGTGAAAGGGGCACGGCACTTATGACCCAGTACTTC. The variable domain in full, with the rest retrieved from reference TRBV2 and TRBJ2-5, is EPEVTQTPSHQVTQMGQEVILRCVPISNHLYFYWYRQILGQKVEFLVSFYNNEISEKSEIFDDQFSVERPDGSNFTLKIRSTKLEDSAMYFCASSERGTALMTQYFGPGTRLLVL.

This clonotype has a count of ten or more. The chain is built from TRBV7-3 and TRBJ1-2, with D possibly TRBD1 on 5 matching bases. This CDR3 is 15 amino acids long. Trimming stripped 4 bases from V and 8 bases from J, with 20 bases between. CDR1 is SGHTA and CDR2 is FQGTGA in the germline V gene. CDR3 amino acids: CASSSGQASWEGYTF. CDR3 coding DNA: TGTGCCAGCAGCTCAGGGCAGGCGTCTTGGGAGGGCTACACCTTC. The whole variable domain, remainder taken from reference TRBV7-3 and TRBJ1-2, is GAGVSQTPSNKVTEKGKYVELRCDPISGHTALYWYRQSLGQGPEFLIYFQGTGAADDSGLPNDRFFAVRPEGSVSTLKIQRTERGDSAVYLCASSSGQASWEGYTFGSGTRLTVV.

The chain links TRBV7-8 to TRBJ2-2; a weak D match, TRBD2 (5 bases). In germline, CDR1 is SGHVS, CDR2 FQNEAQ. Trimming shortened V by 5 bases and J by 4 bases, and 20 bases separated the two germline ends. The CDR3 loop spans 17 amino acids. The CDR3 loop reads CASSLILTRLSTGELFF. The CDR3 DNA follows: TGTGCCAGCAGCCTAATATTAACCCGACTATCCACCGGGGAGCTGTTTTTT.